This T cell receptor beta chain is drawn from a study of T cell responses to AZD1222 COVID-19 vaccine. Whole-study findings and limits: Spike-specific TCR repertoires showed rising breadth and depth after two AZD1222 doses.

The J segment lost 6 bases and the V segment lost 0 bases, leaving 9 bases of the junction unmatched. Germline CDR1 LGHDT, CDR2 YNNKEL (reference sequence). CDR3 length: 16 residues. Concerning this clone: Its antigen is not identified.

The data were produced by immunoSEQ multiplex PCR, yet TCRdb's version contains in-frame clones alone and is incomplete. The sample consists of 57,000 or so clones, about 83% of them appearing once. This chain connects TRBV3-1 (or the pseudogene TRBV3-2) to TRBJ2-3; 7 bases fit TRBD2. Here the sequenced sample was peripheral blood, taken 28 days after the second AZD1222 dose. This clonotype was sampled from an adult who received the AZD1222 COVID-19 vaccine. CDR3 sequence: CASSQEGLAGWDTQYF. The CDR3 region has the DNA TGTGCCAGCAGCCAAGAGGGGTTAGCGGGTTGGGATACGCAGTATTTT.